The present entry profiles one T cell receptor (beta chain) with its context. This sample holds PBMCs from under 11 ml fresh peripheral blood. The sample originates from a study of T cells in Graves' hyperthyroidism and ophthalmopathy. In germline, CDR1 is MNHEY, CDR2 SVGEGT. Unmatched junction bases numbered 5, after V lost 0 bases and J lost 1 base. CDR3 length: 17 amino acids. Authors of the study amplified TCR beta CDR3 regions from RNA transcripts. When the TCR CDR3 underwent first-round RT-PCR, the HTBI primer set was used. TCRdb passed the multiplex PCR reads through MiXCR, listing each CDR3 protein once. Of some 530,000 distinct CDR3 sequences detected, 22% appear once; the ten largest clones hold approximately 49%.

The receptor was derived from a woman aged 70-85 years with Graves' ophthalmopathy. V and J are TRBV6-2 or TRBV6-3 and TRBJ1-2, with 10 bases identical to TRBD1. What was sequenced was blood. CDR3 residues: CASSYSTRDRGNYGYTF. Written as DNA, the CDR3 is TGTGCCAGCAGTTACTCGACCCGGGACAGGGGTAACTATGGCTACACCTTC.